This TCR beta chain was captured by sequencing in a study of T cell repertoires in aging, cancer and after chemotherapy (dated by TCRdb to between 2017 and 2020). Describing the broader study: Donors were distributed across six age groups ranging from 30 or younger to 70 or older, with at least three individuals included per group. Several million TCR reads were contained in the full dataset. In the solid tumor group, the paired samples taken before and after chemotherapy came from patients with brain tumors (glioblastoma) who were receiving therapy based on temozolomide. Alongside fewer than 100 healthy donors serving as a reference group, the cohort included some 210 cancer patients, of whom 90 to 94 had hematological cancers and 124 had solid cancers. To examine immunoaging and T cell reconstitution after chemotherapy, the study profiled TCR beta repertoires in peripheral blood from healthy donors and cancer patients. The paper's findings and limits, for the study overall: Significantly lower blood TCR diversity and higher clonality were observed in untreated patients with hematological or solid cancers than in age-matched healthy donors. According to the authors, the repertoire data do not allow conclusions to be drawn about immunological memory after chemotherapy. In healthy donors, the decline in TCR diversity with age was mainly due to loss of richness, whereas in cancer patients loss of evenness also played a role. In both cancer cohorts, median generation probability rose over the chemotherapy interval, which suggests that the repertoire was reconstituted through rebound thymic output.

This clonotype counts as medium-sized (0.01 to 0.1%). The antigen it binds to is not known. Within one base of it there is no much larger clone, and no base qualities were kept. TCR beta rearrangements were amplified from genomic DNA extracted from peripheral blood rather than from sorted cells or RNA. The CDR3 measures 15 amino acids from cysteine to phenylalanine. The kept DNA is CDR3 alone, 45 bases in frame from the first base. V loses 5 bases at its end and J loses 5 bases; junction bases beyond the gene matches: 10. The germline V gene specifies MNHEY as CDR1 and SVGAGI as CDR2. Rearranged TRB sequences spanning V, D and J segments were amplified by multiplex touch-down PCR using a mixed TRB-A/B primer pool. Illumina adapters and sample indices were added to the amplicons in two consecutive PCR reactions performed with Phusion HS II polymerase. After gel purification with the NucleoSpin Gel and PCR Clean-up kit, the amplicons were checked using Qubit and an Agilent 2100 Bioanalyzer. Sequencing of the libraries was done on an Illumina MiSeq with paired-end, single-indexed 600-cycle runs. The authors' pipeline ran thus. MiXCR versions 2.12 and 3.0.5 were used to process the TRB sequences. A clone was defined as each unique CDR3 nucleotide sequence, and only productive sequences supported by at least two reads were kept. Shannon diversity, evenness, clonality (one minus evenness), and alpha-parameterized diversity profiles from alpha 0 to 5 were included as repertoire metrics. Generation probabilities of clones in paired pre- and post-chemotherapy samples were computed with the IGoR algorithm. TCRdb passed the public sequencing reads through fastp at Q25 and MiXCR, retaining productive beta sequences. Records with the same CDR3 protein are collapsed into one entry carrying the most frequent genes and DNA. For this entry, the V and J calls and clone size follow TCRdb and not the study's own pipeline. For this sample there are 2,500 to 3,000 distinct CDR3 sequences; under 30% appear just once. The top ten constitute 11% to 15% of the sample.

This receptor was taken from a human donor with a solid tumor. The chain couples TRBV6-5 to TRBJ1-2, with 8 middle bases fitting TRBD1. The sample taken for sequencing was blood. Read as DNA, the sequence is TGTGCCAGCAGTGCCGGGACAGGACGAGTTTATGGCTACACCTTC. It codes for CASSAGTGRVYGYTF.